These T cell receptor beta chains were read from a single sample in a study of glioma-infiltrating T cells after dendritic cell vaccination. The data were produced by immunoSEQ multiplex PCR, yet TCRdb's version contains in-frame clones alone and is incomplete. The sample has tens of thousands of clones, 85% to 90% seen once. The specimen comprised blood, sampled before dendritic cell vaccination. The receptors stem from a human donor with glioblastoma. Both conserved end residues are part of each CDR3. Fields, in order: V gene, clone size, J gene, D gene, CDR3 protein, CDR3 DNA. A D gene is named only where the DNA matches it firmly. Not all rows give a size; the values are once, few, many and, for expanded clones, a class.

TRBV5-4,NA,TRBJ2-7,NA,CASSPGVSYEQYF,TGTGCCAGTTCGCCGGGGGTTTCCTACGAGCAGTACTTC
TRBV5-1,once,TRBJ2-1,TRBD2,CASSAGTSGKNEQFF,TGCGCCAGCAGCGCCGGGACTAGCGGGAAGAATGAGCAGTTCTTC
TRBV6-1,NA,TRBJ2-3,TRBD2,CASSETSGRGGADTQYF,TGTGCCAGCAGTGAGACTAGCGGGAGAGGTGGGGCAGATACGCAGTATTTT
TRBV10-2,once,TRBJ2-7,TRBD1,CATHPQGPTYEQYF,TGCGCCACACACCCACAGGGGCCCACTTACGAGCAGTACTTC
TRBV7-9,NA,TRBJ2-7,NA,CASSVVGSHEQYF,TGTGCCAGCAGCGTAGTCGGGAGTCACGAGCAGTACTTC
TRBV7-9,NA,TRBJ2-1,TRBD2,CASSSAAGGAGYEQFF,TGTGCCAGCAGCTCTGCCGCGGGGGGCGCAGGCTATGAGCAGTTCTTC
TRBV11-3,NA,TRBJ1-1,NA,CASSLGWQRVKEAFF,TGTGCCAGCAGCCTTGGCTGGCAGAGGGTAAAAGAAGCTTTCTTT
TRBV7-8,NA,TRBJ1-5,NA,CASSLAQAGQPQHF,TGTGCCAGCAGCTTAGCACAGGCCGGGCAGCCCCAGCATTTT
TRBV19,NA,TRBJ1-1,NA,CASSMAGMGTEAFF,TGTGCCAGTAGTATGGCGGGGATGGGGACTGAAGCTTTCTTT
TRBV10-3,NA,TRBJ1-2,NA,CAISEFQGGDYGYTF,TGTGCCATCAGTGAGTTCCAGGGCGGAGACTATGGCTACACCTTC
TRBV7-9,NA,TRBJ2-5,TRBD2,CASSTTGTSGVETQYF,TGTGCCAGCAGCACGACCGGGACTAGCGGTGTCGAGACCCAGTACTTC
TRBV18,NA,TRBJ1-5,NA,CASSPNTGSQPQHF,TGTGCCAGCTCACCAAACACGGGGAGTCAGCCCCAGCATTTT
TRBV30,once,TRBJ1-5,NA,CAWSGGGPNQPQHF,TGTGCCTGGAGTGGGGGGGGCCCGAATCAGCCCCAGCATTTT
TRBV7-6,once,TRBJ1-3,NA,CASSPNRGGSGNTIYF,TGTGCCAGCAGCCCAAATCGGGGGGGCTCTGGAAACACCATATATTTT
TRBV18,NA,TRBJ1-2,TRBD1,CASSRRDSNYGYTF,TGTGCCAGCTCACGCCGGGACAGCAACTATGGCTACACCTTC
TRBV30,NA,TRBJ2-7,NA,CAWSEQGSEQYF,TGTGCCTGGAGCGAACAGGGTTCCGAGCAGTACTTC
TRBV6-1,NA,TRBJ1-1,NA,CASSESWGPSEAFF,TGTGCCAGCAGTGAAAGTTGGGGGCCCTCTGAAGCTTTCTTT
TRBV7-9,NA,TRBJ1-2,NA,CASSFGREESYTF,TGTGCCAGCAGCTTTGGCAGGGAAGAAAGCTACACCTTC
TRBV19,NA,TRBJ1-2,TRBD1,CASSSRGQATNYGYTF,TGTGCCAGTAGTTCCCGCGGACAGGCGACTAACTATGGCTACACCTTC
TRBV14,NA,TRBJ2-7,TRBD2,CASSPGLAGVGAPYEQYF,TGTGCCAGCAGCCCGGGACTAGCGGGAGTGGGGGCCCCCTACGAGCAGTACTTC
TRBV6-5,NA,TRBJ1-5,NA,CASSRTVQQPQHF,TGTGCCAGCAGTCGGACAGTTCAACAGCCCCAGCATTTT
TRBV2,NA,TRBJ2-2,TRBD2,CASSEVSGTAGELFF,TGTGCCAGCAGTGAAGTTAGCGGGACTGCCGGGGAGCTGTTTTTT
TRBV5-4,few,TRBJ2-2,TRBD1,CASSLAGQDLFTGELFF,TGTGCCAGCAGCTTGGCTGGACAGGACTTATTCACCGGGGAGCTGTTTTTT
TRBV4-1,NA,TRBJ2-3,NA,CASSQVRSTDTQYF,TGCGCCAGCAGCCAAGTTAGAAGCACAGATACGCAGTATTTT
TRBV5-1,NA,TRBJ2-1,TRBD2,CASSLGLAGYNEQFF,TGCGCCAGCAGCTTGGGACTAGCGGGATACAATGAGCAGTTCTTC
TRBV10-3,NA,TRBJ2-3,TRBD2,CAISESSGSGGRETDTQYF,TGTGCCATCAGTGAGTCGAGTGGTAGCGGGGGCCGGGAGACAGATACGCAGTATTTT
TRBV9,NA,TRBJ1-1,NA,CASSAQGRGDTEAFF,TGTGCCAGCAGCGCCCAAGGGCGGGGGGACACTGAAGCTTTCTTT
TRBV6-1,few,TRBJ1-2,TRBD1,CASSRDSNYGYTF,TGTGCCAGCAGCCGGGACAGTAACTATGGCTACACCTTC
TRBV7-3,NA,TRBJ1-3,NA,CASSLTGTGNTIYF,TGTGCCAGCAGCTTAACCGGGACTGGAAACACCATATATTTT
TRBV11-2,NA,TRBJ2-3,TRBD2,CASSLASGGTDTQYF,TGTGCCAGCAGCTTAGCTAGCGGGGGCACAGATACGCAGTATTTT
TRBV30,NA,TRBJ2-1,TRBD1,CAWSVLNRGDEQFF,TGTGCCTGGAGTGTACTTAACAGGGGGGATGAGCAGTTCTTC
TRBV6-1,NA,TRBJ1-6,NA,CASRAGFHSPLHF,TGTGCCAGCAGAGCAGGTTTTCATTCACCCCTCCACTTT